Following are 27 T cell receptor beta chains from one sample sequenced in a study of long-term antiretroviral therapy in people with HIV. The immunoSEQ assay was v3.0, run at survey level. Assay: immunoSEQ multiplex PCR; the TCRdb copy retains only in-frame clones and omits some. The repertoire holds 20,000 to 30,000 clones, over 80% seen once, with roughly 16% in the top ten. Sequenced here: unsorted PBMCs, sampled around 4.2 years after starting antiretroviral therapy. These TCRs come from a man under 40 with HIV.

The chain joins TRBV4-3 to TRBJ2-7; D remains unclear. In germline, CDR1 is LGHNA, CDR2 YSLEER. The CDR3 consists of 15 residues. V lost 0 bases to trimming and J lost 2 bases, with 11 bases between them. This CDR3 is CASSQDITAAYEQYF. The CDR3 DNA reads TGCGCCAGCAGCCAAGATATAACAGCAGCCTACGAGCAGTACTTC.

This clone was seen a handful of times. This chain connects TRBV11-2 to TRBJ1-2; TRBD1 aligns across 9 bases. The CDR3 loop spans 15 amino acids. The V gene's germline CDR1 is SGHAT and CDR2 FQNNGV. The J segment lost 4 bases and the V segment lost 4 bases, leaving 7 bases of the junction unmatched. CDR3 coding DNA: TGTGCCAGCAGCTACCGGGACAGGGTTTCCTATGGCTACACCTTC. This translates into CASSYRDRVSYGYTF. The full variable domain, rest sourced from reference TRBV11-2 and TRBJ1-2, is EAGVAQSPRYKIIEKRQSVAFWCNPISGHATLYWYQQILGQGPKLLIQFQNNGVVDDSQLPKDRFSAERLKGVDSTLKIQPAKLEDSAVYLCASSYRDRVSYGYTFGSGTRLTVV.

This clone was detected once. The chain joins TRBV7-9 to TRBJ2-3, with D possibly being TRBD2 (6 bases). Trimming cost V 4 bases and J 2 bases, with 16 bases left between them. In germline, CDR1 is SEHNR, CDR2 FQNEAQ (reference sequence). The CDR3 extends over 16 amino acids. The CDR3 sequence: CASSSSLAGYTDTQYF. CDR3 coding DNA: TGTGCCAGCAGCTCATCTTTGGCGGGGTACACAGATACGCAGTATTTT.

In its sample, this clone was seen a few times. This rearrangement joins TRBV28 to TRBJ2-5; TRBD1 is a possible D gene (5 bases). The germline V gene has CDR1 MDHEN and CDR2 SYDVKM. The CDR3 sequence is 16 residues long. V gave up 5 bases and J gave up 4 bases, with 20 bases separating them. The CDR3, as DNA: TGTGCCAGCAGTCCATATTCCCCCCCACAGGCAGAGACCCAGTACTTC. Translation gives CASSPYSPPQAETQYF. Together with reference TRBV28 and TRBJ2-5, the CDR3 gives the full variable domain: DVKVTQSSRYLVKRTGEKVFLECVQDMDHENMFWYRQDPGLGLRLIYFSYDVKMKEKGDIPEGYSVSREKKERFSLILESASTNQTSMYLCASSPYSPPQAETQYFGPGTRLLVL.

The gene calls are TRBV2 and TRBJ1-5; no reliable D call. The CDR3 is made up of 14 amino acids. Germline CDR1 SNHLY, CDR2 FYNNEI. With 9 bases removed from V and 5 bases from J, the gap between germline ends came to 17 bases. As DNA, the CDR3 is TGTGCCAGTACCAATGACATCATCTATCAGCCCCAGCATTTT. This encodes CASTNDIIYQPQHF.

The CDR3 is CAWEGSLQGDTQYF. DNA of the CDR3: TGTGCCTGGGAGGGGAGCCTACAAGGGGATACGCAGTATTTT. This rearrangement joins TRBV30 to TRBJ2-3; D is perhaps TRBD1 or TRBD2 (5 bases each). The CDR3 extends over 14 amino acids. Germline CDR1 and CDR2: GTSNPN and SVGIG (reference sequence). V dropped 5 bases and J dropped 6 bases, with 18 bases sitting between them.

The chain joins TRBV7-8 to TRBJ2-5, with D possibly TRBD1 on 5 matching bases. V was pared by 5 bases and J by 5 bases, with 18 bases between. The CDR3 covers 15 residues. Germline assignment: CDR1 SGHVS and CDR2 FQNEAQ. CDR3 coding DNA: TGTGCCAGCAGCAAACCCGCGACCCCAGGGGAGACCCAGTACTTC. Amino acids: CASSKPATPGETQYF.

J is TRBJ2-7 and V is TRBV29-1, with 7 bases lining up with TRBD2. The junction had 4 bases not matched to a gene; V was cut back by 4 bases and J by 1 base. CDR1 is SQVTM, CDR2 ANQGSEA, per germline. This CDR3 is 13 amino acids long. In DNA, the CDR3 is TGCAGCGTTGCTAGCGGAGGGTCCTACGAGCAGTACTTC. This encodes CSVASGGSYEQYF.

CDR3: CASSLGAGRSFGAFF. The CDR3 coding sequence is TGTGCCAGCAGCTTGGGTGCGGGACGGTCCTTTGGAGCTTTCTTT. The chain links TRBV5-6 to TRBJ1-1; D might be TRBD1 (5 bases). The germline V gene has CDR1 SGHDT and CDR2 YYEEEE. The CDR3 is made up of 15 amino acids. Trimming cost V 0 bases and J 10 bases, with 19 bases left between them.

This CDR3 is CASSSALWQGGNQPQHF. DNA for the CDR3: TGTGCCAGCAGCTCCGCCCTTTGGCAGGGAGGTAATCAGCCCCAGCATTTT. The chain recombines TRBV5-6 with TRBJ1-5, with D possibly TRBD1 on 5 matching bases. Trimming left V 3 bases short and J 4 bases short, with 20 bases between. CDR1 is SGHDT and CDR2 is YYEEEE in the germline V gene. The CDR3 is 17 amino acids.

The chain employs TRBV7-9 and TRBJ2-1, with D tentatively TRBD2 (5 bases). CDR3 length: 15 residues. Germline V gene data show CDR1 as SEHNR and CDR2 as FQNEAQ (reference sequence). V was cut by 7 bases and J by 1 base, with 14 bases left in between. The CDR3, as DNA: TGTGCCAGCAAGCGGTCAGACCAGTCCTACAATGAGCAGTTCTTC. Protein: CASKRSDQSYNEQFF.

As DNA, the CDR3 is TGTGCCAGCAGTTTCGGGGGAGCCAAAAACATTCAGTACTTC. Its protein product is CASSFGGAKNIQYF. This chain joins TRBV27 and TRBJ2-4, with D perhaps TRBD2 (6 bases). V shed 3 bases and J shed 0 bases, with 6 bases lying between them. This CDR3 has 14 residues. Germline V gene data show CDR1 as MNHEY and CDR2 as SMNVEV (reference sequence).

The CDR3 region is CAWSVGGTQYF. CDR3 DNA: TGTGCCTGGAGTGTCGGGGGGACCCAGTACTTC. The chain links TRBV30 to TRBJ2-5; tentative D call: TRBD2 (6 bases). CDR1 GTSNPN and CDR2 SVGIG come from the germline V gene (reference sequence). Between the trimmed V and J ends, which lost 0 bases and 7 bases, there was a span of 6 bases. This CDR3 comprises 11 residues.

This clone appeared once. Compared with germline, one end of the junction differs, possibly owing to a read error. This chain uses TRBV7-7 with TRBJ1-5, with 9 bases that match TRBD1. The CDR3 runs 16 residues. CDR1 and CDR2 (germline): SSHAT, FNYEAQ (reference sequence). The CDR3 bases are TGTGCTAGCAGCTTAAAGCGGGACAGGGTTTATCAGCCCCAGCATTTT. This sequence encodes CASSLKRDRVYQPQHF.

This chain uses TRBV11-2 with TRBJ2-7, with 7 positions matching TRBD1. The germline CDR1 and CDR2 sequences are SGHAT and FQNNGV. V lost 3 bases to trimming and J lost 2 bases; unmatched junction nucleotides: 7. There are 15 residues in the CDR3. The CDR3 coding sequence is TGTGCCAGCAGCTTGCCGGCGCAGGGGGCCTACGAGCAGTACTTC. Encoded protein: CASSLPAQGAYEQYF.

The chain couples TRBV6-6 to TRBJ2-7, with D possibly matching TRBD2 (5 bases). The CDR3 totals 13 residues. Trimming took off 7 bases at V and 4 bases at J, with 14 bases between the two ends. The germline V gene encodes CDR1 MNHNY and CDR2 SVGAGI (reference sequence). DNA for the CDR3: TGTGCCAGCAAAGAGGAGGCCATTTACGAGCAGTACTTC. As protein: CASKEEAIYEQYF.

The genes are TRBV15 and TRBJ2-3; the D is unclear. Germline CDR1 is LNHNV and CDR2 is YYDKDF (reference sequence). There are 11 residues in the CDR3. The V end lost 0 bases, the J end lost 7 bases, and 2 bases lay between the germline ends. The CDR3 DNA sequence: TGTGCCACCAGCAGAGATTATACGCAGTATTTT. It encodes CATSRDYTQYF.

This chain joins TRBV2 and TRBJ1-3; 11 nucleotides agree with TRBD1. V shed 7 bases and J 1 base; nucleotides not matched to a gene: 12. Germline V CDR1 and CDR2: SNHLY, FYNNEI. The CDR3 sequence is 18 residues long. CDR3 sequence (DNA): TGTGCCAGCATCCCGGGACAGGGGGTATTTTCGTCTGGAAACACCATATATTTT. Translated, it gives CASIPGQGVFSSGNTIYF.

The gene calls are TRBV18 and TRBJ2-3; D is ambiguous. Germline V gives CDR1 KGHSH, CDR2 LQKENI. The CDR3 runs to 15 residues. V was trimmed by 3 bases and J by 5 bases, leaving 15 bases between them. CDR3 bases: TGTGCCAGCTCACCCCTCGCTGGGGTCCGAGATACGCAGTATTTT. Translating it yields CASSPLAGVRDTQYF.

CDR3 sequence (DNA): TGCAGCGTTGAAGATACAGCGGGGGTACAGTTCTTC. Protein product: CSVEDTAGVQFF. The chain is built from TRBV29-1 and TRBJ2-1; 8 bases line up with TRBD2. CDR3 size: 12 residues. CDR1 SQVTM and CDR2 ANQGSEA come from the germline V gene. J lost 13 bases, V lost 0 bases, and 5 bases had no gene match.

Here the CDR3 DNA reads TGCGCCAGCAGCTTGGCGCCCAGCGGGGGGTTAGAGACCCAGTACTTC. It specifies CASSLAPSGGLETQYF. The chain carries TRBV5-1 and TRBJ2-5, with 9 bases aligning to TRBD2. CDR3 length: 16 residues. CDR1 is SGHRS, CDR2 YFSETQ, per germline. J lost 4 bases, V lost 0 bases, and 7 bases had no gene match.

The chain is built from TRBV10-3 and TRBJ2-3; 11 bases match TRBD2. The length of the CDR3 is 17 residues. CDR1 and CDR2 (germline): ENHRY, SYGVKD. The ends lost 2 bases at V and 0 bases at J; junction bases unmatched: 4. The CDR3 here is CAISETSGGTSTDTQYF. As DNA, the CDR3 is TGTGCCATCAGTGAGACTAGCGGGGGAACTAGCACAGATACGCAGTATTTT.

The V gene is TRBV19, the J gene TRBJ1-2; D gene uncertain. In germline, CDR1 is LNHDA, CDR2 SQIVND (reference sequence). This CDR3 comprises 16 residues. Trimming cost V 5 bases and J 4 bases, with 20 bases left between them. The CDR3 loop reads CASSPPPRRYGYGYTF. For the CDR3, the DNA is TGTGCCAGTAGTCCCCCTCCGCGGAGGTACGGCTATGGCTACACCTTC.

The chain links TRBV6-5 to TRBJ1-5; D is uncertain. The CDR3 spans 13 residues. The V end lost 5 bases, the J end lost 5 bases, and 10 bases lay between the germline ends. Germline loops: CDR1 MNHEY, CDR2 SVGAGI. CDR3 nucleotide sequence: TGTGCCAGCAGTCGGGAGGCCTATCAGCCCCAGCATTTT. Translating gives CASSREAYQPQHF.

This sequence joins TRBV14 and TRBJ2-1; TRBD2 might be the D (6 bases). Germline loops: CDR1 SGHDN, CDR2 FVKESK. The CDR3 covers 13 residues. With 1 base removed from V and 9 bases from J, the gap between germline ends came to 10 bases. The DNA for the CDR3 is TGTGCCAGCAGCCAAGGCGGCGGGGCTGAGCAGTTCTTC. It encodes CASSQGGGAEQFF.

The chain links TRBV28 to TRBJ2-7; a weak D match, TRBD2 (6 bases). V lost 2 bases and J lost 2, with 16 bases in between. The germline V gene has CDR1 MDHEN and CDR2 SYDVKM. The CDR3 contains 16 residues. The DNA for the CDR3 is TGTGCCAGCAGTTTAGGAGGTAGCGGAGGGGCCTACGAGCAGTACTTC. It specifies CASSLGGSGGAYEQYF.

The V and J genes are TRBV29-1 and TRBJ2-3, with D hard to call. CDR3 size: 11 residues. V gave up 7 bases and J gave up 6 bases, with 11 bases separating them. Germline CDR1 reads SQVTM; CDR2 reads ANQGSEA. The DNA for the CDR3 is TGCAGCGCCATCCCAGGCGATACGCAGTATTTT. Translation gives CSAIPGDTQYF.